The entry below describes one TCR beta chain. This specimen comes from a study of blood T cell repertoires in COVID-19. Turning to the study itself: The origin of the acute and convalescent COVID-19 samples was the United States, Italy and Spain. T cells, B-cell-depleted T cells, or PBMCs provided the cDNA or gDNA that served as material.

The method was immunoSEQ multiplex PCR; TCRdb's version includes in-frame clones alone and lacks a portion of them. The repertoire holds roughly 300,000 clones, around 81% seen once, with about 2.9% in the top ten. Trimming removed 6 bases at V and 4 bases at J, with 13 bases between. In germline, CDR1 is SQVTM, CDR2 ANQGSEA. The length of the CDR3 is 13 residues. Specimen: peripheral blood. This sequence was found in a woman aged 60 to 75 with active or convalescent COVID-19. The chain has TRBV29-1 and TRBJ1-3, with D possibly being TRBD1 (5 bases). The CDR3 spells CSVGGRWGNTIYF. The CDR3 nucleotides read TGCAGCGTGGGGGGACGGTGGGGAAACACCATATATTTT.